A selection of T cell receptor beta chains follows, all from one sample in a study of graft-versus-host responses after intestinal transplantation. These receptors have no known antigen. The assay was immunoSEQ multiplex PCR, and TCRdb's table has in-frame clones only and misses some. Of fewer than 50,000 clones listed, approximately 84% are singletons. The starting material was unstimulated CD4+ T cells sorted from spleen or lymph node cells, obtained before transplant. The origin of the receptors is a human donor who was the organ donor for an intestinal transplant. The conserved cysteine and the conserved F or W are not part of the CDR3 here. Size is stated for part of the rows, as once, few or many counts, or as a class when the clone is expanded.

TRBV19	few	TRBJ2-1	ASSITRGSGGIYNEQF
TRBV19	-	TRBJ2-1	ATDSGRTYNEQF
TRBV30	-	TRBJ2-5	AWSSAATVGLQETQY
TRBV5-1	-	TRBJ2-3	ASSKLGYTDTQY
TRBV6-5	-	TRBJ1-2	ATKGEGADGYGYT
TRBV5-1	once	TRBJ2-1	ASSLDRGHEQF
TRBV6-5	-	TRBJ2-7	ASSYNTGYEQY
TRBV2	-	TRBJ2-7	ASSEAYEQY
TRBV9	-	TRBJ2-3	ASSHGGTDTQY
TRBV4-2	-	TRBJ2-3	ASSHPLGDTQY
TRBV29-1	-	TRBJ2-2	SVGGGQGDTGELF
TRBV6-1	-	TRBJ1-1	ASRVNSFEAF
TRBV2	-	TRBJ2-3	ASSVGLAGVDTQY
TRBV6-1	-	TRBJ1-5	ASSERIKGFH
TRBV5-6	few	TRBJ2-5	ASRFEVQETQY
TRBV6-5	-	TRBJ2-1	ASSYGGTMSNEQF
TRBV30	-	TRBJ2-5	AWSGLAGVLSETQY
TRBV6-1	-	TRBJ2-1	ASVSGLAAYNEQF
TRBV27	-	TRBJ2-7	ASRSPKRVPYEQY
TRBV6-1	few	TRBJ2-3	ASSELVAAHTDTQY
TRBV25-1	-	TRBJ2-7	ASSVGVGEQY
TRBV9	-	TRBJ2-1	ASSVGVANSYNEQF
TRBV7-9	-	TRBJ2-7	ASSLGANDPAKDEQY
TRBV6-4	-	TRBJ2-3	ASSESWGDTQY
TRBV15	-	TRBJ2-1	ATSETLAGLYNEQF
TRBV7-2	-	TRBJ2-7	ASSFNSGGAAYYEQY
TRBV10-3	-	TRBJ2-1	AISELRADEQF
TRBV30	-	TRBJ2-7	AWSVRPQNYEQY
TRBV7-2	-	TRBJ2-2	ASSLFLTGAGELF
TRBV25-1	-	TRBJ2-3	ASSEWDRSTDTQY
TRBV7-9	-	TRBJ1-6	ASSRRTGAKNSPLH
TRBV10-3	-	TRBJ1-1	AISEQLTVTEAF
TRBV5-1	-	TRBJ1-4	ASSLAPGVSEKLF
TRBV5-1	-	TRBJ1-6	ASSYRDRESLH
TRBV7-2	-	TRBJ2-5	ASSLTQETQY
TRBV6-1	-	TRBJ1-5	ASSEADNQPQH
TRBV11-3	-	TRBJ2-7	ASSFPSGGAYEQY
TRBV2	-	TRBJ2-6	ASRTGGVSGANVLT
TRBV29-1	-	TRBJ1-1	SAHPGGRDTEAF
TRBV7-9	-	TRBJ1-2	ASSRDRDLHFNYGYT
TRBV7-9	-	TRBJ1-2	ASSPVMGTGEHGYT
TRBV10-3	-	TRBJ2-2	AISSASGNTGELF
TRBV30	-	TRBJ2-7	AWSGDRGTNEQY
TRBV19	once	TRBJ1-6	ASSKGQGGYNSPLH
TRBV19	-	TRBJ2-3	ASSMADGRYTQY
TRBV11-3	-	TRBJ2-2	ASSLDPSSAGELF
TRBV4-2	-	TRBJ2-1	ASSQVTGASSYNEQF
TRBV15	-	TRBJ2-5	ATSRGRTGVETQY
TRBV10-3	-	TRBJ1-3	AISEGFGNTIY
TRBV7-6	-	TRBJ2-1	ASSLSATWDYNEQF
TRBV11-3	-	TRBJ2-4	ASSPPSQPGQKAKNIQY
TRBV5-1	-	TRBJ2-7	ASSLDRGDFSYEQY
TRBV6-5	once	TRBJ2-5	ASSYSGGTGAGTQY
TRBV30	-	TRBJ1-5	AWSAGPQPQH
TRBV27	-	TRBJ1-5	ASSLGISNQPQH
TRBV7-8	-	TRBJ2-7	ASSLIASTGAYEQY
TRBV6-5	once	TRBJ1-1	ASVKVTPWNTEAF